This TCR beta chain was sequenced during a study of OX40 agonist ivuxolimab in advanced cancers. For the study in its entirety: The costimulatory receptor OX40 (CD134) was targeted by ivuxolimab, a fully human IgG2 agonistic monoclonal antibody. Partial responses occurred in three dose-escalation patients: two with cutaneous melanoma and one with hepatocellular carcinoma. Patients were allowed to have had prior anti-PD-1, anti-PD-L1 or anti-CTLA-4 therapy, and around two fifths of the dose-escalation patients had been treated with checkpoint inhibitors. The monotherapy dose-escalation portion (N of about 47 patients) of the phase I ivuxolimab trial is reported in the paper. Of the roughly 51 patients in dose escalation, some 19 had hepatocellular carcinoma, about 15 had melanoma, 9 had renal cell carcinoma and 9 had head and neck cancer. In the dose-escalation cohort, approximately 83% of patients were male, and the mean age was roughly 60 years with a range of about 20 to 80. Peripheral TCRbeta sequencing aimed to test whether ivuxolimab altered TCR sequence diversity and caused clonal T-cell expansion. Intravenous ivuxolimab was administered to patients every 2 weeks at six dose levels: 0.01, 0.1, 0.3, 1.5, 3 and 10 mg/kg.

What the authors observed across the whole study: Antigen specificity was not determined for the clonally expanded peripheral T cells. After ivuxolimab, expanded clones were on average more numerous among CD8+ T cells than among CD4+ T cells. Low levels of normalized T-cell clonal expansion were also seen in some patients who did not respond. At doses from 0.1 to 3.0 mg/kg, clonal expansion was seen in both CD4+ and CD8+ blood T cells between baseline and week 6. In the 0.1-3.0 mg/kg groups, partial responders were among the patients with the lowest normalized peripheral clonal expansion, particularly in CD8+ T cells.

The germline ends are 5 bases apart after V is trimmed by 2 bases and J by 1 base. Taken from cysteine to phenylalanine, the CDR3 has 13 residues. The kept DNA is CDR3 alone, 39 bases in frame from the first base. Looking up the germline V gene yields CDR1 SGHTA and CDR2 FQGTGA. The trial excluded patients who had a history of autoimmune disease or who were on systemic immunosuppression. Peripheral blood for TCR sequencing was collected from all dose cohorts at baseline, on cycle 4 day 1, and on cycle 7 day 1. Samples came from an open-label, multicenter, first-in-human phase I dose-escalation trial of ivuxolimab. Adults with locally advanced or metastatic melanoma, renal cell carcinoma, hepatocellular carcinoma or head and neck squamous cell carcinoma were enrolled in the trial. Before TCR sequencing, CD4+ T cells and CD8+ T cells from peripheral blood were sorted into separate populations. To sequence the TCRbeta CDR3 region, genomic DNA was isolated from the sorted cells. The immunoSEQ Assay was used to sequence the TCRbeta CDR3 regions. TCRdb took this table from immuneACCESS and kept in-frame rearrangements with V and J called. Such tables lack part of the clones; where checked against another copy, unresolved V genes explain under half of the gap, and the rest is unexplained. Across this sample there are tens of thousands of clones, with roughly nine tenths seen only once. Of the sample, approximately 1.5% is held by the ten largest clones.

A remark on this clone: Which antigen it targets is not known. Per-nucleotide qualities are absent, and no much larger clonotype sits a single base away.

This clonotype was sampled from an adult with an advanced solid tumor such as melanoma, head and neck, liver or kidney cancer. This specimen was CD4+ or CD8+ T cells sorted from blood, taken in a trial of the OX40 agonist ivuxolimab. The chain is made from TRBV7-3 and TRBJ1-1; confidence is insufficient to name the D gene. The nucleotides read TGTGCCAGCAGCTTAGCAGGGAACACTGAAGCTTTCTTT. The encoded protein is CASSLAGNTEAFF.